The TCR beta chain described here comes from a study of cytomegalovirus exposure and HLA in healthy donors. Study in general: The early release's HLA-typed donors yielded approximately 81 million unique TCRs. Overall study results and limits: The authors later linked a missense DCLRE1C variant to TCR beta V- and J-gene trimming.

Both 60 Vbeta primers and 13 Jbeta primers went into the PCR. Assay used: immunoSEQ multiplex PCR; TCRdb lists only in-frame clones, some missing. In the table there are a few hundred thousand clones, around 77% of which are singletons. Germline CDR1 reads SNHLY; CDR2 reads FYNNEI. Deletions cut 2 bases from V and 4 bases from J, with 12 bases between. The CDR3 length is 14 residues. This clone was detected only once. Its antigen is currently unknown. Material for sequencing was PBMCs. V usage is TRBV2 and J usage is TRBJ2-7, with D maybe TRBD1 (6 bases). This sequence originates from a woman in her twenties or thirties in good health and CMV-seronegative. The CDR3 loop is CASSEQGILYEQYF. CDR3 DNA sequence: TGTGCCAGCAGTGAACAGGGGATTTTGTACGAGCAGTACTTC.